The present T cell receptor (beta chain) was sequenced within a study of blood T cell repertoires in COVID-19. Overall study: The origin of the acute and convalescent COVID-19 samples was the United States, Italy and Spain. T cells, B-cell-depleted T cells, or PBMCs provided the cDNA or gDNA that served as material.

Trimming took off 6 bases at V and 4 bases at J, with 16 bases between the two ends. The CDR3 loop spans 15 amino acids. Germline V gives CDR1 MNHNY, CDR2 SVGAGI (reference sequence). Original analysis: Quantification of nucleated cells was approximated via reference gene primer amplification. The repertoire was sequenced with immunoSEQ multiplex PCR; TCRdb's copy has only in-frame clones and lacks some. The V and J calls and clone size were taken over from that table, and D and trimming were inferred from the DNA. The sample lists more than 200,000 clones; 88% were seen once. The source material was peripheral blood. The chain links TRBV6-6 to TRBJ1-3; perhaps TRBD1 as D (5 bases). The sequence derives from a human donor in a cohort sampled during active COVID-19. DNA of the CDR3: TGTGCCAGCAGACCCGGAGGGGAGTTAGGAAACACCATATATTTT. It is translated as CASRPGGELGNTIYF.